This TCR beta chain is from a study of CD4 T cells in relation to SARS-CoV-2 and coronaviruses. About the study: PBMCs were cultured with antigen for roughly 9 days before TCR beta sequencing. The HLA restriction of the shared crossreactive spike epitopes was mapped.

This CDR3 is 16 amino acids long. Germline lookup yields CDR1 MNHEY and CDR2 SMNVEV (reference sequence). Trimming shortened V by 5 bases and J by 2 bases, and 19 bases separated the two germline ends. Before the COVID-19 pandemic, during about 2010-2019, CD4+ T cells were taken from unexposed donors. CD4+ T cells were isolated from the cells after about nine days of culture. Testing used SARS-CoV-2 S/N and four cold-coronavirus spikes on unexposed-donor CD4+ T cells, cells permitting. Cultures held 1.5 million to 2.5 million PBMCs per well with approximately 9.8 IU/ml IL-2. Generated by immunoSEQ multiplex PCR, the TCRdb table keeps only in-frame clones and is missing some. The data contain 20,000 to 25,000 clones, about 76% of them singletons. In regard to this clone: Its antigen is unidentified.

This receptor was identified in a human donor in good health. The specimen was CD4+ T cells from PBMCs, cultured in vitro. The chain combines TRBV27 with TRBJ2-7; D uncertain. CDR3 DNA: TGTGCCAGCAGTACGGCTCGTGGGTCTTCCCCCTACGAGCAGTACTTC. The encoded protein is CASSTARGSSPYEQYF.